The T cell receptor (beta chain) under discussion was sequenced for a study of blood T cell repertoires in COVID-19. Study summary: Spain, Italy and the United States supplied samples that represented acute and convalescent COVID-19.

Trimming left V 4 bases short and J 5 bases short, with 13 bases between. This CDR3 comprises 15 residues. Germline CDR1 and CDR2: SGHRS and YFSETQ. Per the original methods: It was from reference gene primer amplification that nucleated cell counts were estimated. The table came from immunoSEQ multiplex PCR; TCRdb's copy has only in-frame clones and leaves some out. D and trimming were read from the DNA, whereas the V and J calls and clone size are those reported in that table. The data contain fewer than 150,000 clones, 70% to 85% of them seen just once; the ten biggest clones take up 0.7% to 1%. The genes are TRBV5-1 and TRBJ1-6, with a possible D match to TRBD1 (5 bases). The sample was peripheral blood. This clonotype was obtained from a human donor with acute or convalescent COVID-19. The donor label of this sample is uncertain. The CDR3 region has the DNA TGCGCCAGCAGCCCAGACGCAGGGAATAATTCACCCCTCCACTTT. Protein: CASSPDAGNNSPLHF.